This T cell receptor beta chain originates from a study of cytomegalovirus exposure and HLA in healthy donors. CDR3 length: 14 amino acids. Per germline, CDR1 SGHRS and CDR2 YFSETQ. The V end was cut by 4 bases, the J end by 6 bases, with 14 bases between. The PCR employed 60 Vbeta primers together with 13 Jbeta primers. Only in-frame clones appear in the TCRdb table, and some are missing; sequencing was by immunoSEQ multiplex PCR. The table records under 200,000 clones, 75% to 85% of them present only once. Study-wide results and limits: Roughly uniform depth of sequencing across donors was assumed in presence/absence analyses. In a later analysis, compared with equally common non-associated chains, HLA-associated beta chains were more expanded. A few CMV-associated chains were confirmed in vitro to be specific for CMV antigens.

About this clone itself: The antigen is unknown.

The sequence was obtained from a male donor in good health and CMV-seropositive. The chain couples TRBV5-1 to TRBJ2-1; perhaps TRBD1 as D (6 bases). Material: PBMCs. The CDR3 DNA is TGCGCCAGCAGCCAGGGGACCGGCCCCAATGAGCAGTTCTTC. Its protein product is CASSQGTGPNEQFF.